The TCR beta chain under discussion was sequenced for a study of blood T cell repertoires in COVID-19. Per the original methods: Reference gene primer amplification yielded estimated nucleated cell counts. Here immunoSEQ multiplex PCR was the method, and the copy in TCRdb shows in-frame clones only, minus some. The DNA gave D and trimming, while V, J and clone size come from that table. The sample consists of roughly 250,000 clones, 84% of them appearing once. This CDR3 spans 14 amino acids. The germline V gene encodes CDR1 MDHEN and CDR2 SYDVKM. Trimming took off 6 bases at V and 0 bases at J, with 12 bases between the two ends. This clone was seen once.

The TCR originated in a woman aged 40 to 55 who had recovered from COVID-19. The chain combines TRBV28 with TRBJ2-7, with D possibly being TRBD2 (5 bases). The specimen sequenced was peripheral blood. CDR3 coding DNA: TGTGCCAGCAGCTACCCGGGAACCTCCTACGAGCAGTACTTC. Translation gives CASSYPGTSYEQYF.